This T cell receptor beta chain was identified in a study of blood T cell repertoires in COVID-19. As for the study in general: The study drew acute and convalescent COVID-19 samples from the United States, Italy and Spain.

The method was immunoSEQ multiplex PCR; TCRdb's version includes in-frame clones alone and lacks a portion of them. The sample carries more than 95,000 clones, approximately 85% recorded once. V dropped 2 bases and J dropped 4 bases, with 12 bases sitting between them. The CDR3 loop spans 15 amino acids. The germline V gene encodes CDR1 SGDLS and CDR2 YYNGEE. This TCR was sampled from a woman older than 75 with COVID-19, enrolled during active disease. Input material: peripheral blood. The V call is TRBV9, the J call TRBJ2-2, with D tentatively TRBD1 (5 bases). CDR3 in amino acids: CASSVQGAPTGELFF. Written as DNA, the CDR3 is TGTGCCAGCAGCGTTCAAGGGGCGCCCACCGGGGAGCTGTTTTTT.